This T cell receptor beta chain emerged from a study of regulatory T cells in long-lasting Graves disease (dated by TCRdb to 2020 to 2023). In terms of the full investigation: Newly diagnosed Graves' disease patients had taken antithyroid drugs for less than 3 months. The study took place in China and was registered as a clinical trial. Patients with persistent Graves' disease were compared with patients with newly diagnosed Graves' disease using TCR sequencing and RNA sequencing of peripheral blood. TCR sequencing covered roughly 13 persistent and about 20 newly diagnosed Graves' disease patients, 33 samples in total.

The time point label, as the study defines it: newly diagnosed GD, antithyroid drugs for less than 3 months. For both TCR sequencing and RNA sequencing, RNA was extracted from PBMCs using TRIzol. The diagnosis of Graves' disease followed American Thyroid Association guidelines. Patients were recruited from an endocrinology department in Xi'an, China. Each patient gave roughly 10 milliliters of peripheral blood, collected in an EDTA anticoagulant tube. Ficoll Paque Plus density gradient separation was used to isolate PBMCs, and no further T cell sorting was performed. RNA quality was checked with an Agilent 2100 Bioanalyzer and agarose gel, and concentration with a NanoDrop 2000. Results the study describes overall, beyond this receptor: Persistent patients shared more public clonotypes among themselves (2,741) than newly diagnosed patients did (over 900). Only the TCR beta chain was sequenced and analyzed. The study examined only peripheral blood because the primary lesion, thyroid tissue, could not be accessed. TRBV28, TRBJ1-2 and TRBJ2-5 were preferentially used in persistent disease, while TRBV20-1 and TRBJ2-1 were favored in newly diagnosed disease. The small sample size was acknowledged by the authors as a limitation that may reduce accuracy. Lower TCR Shannon entropy and fewer highly expanded clones were observed in persistent Graves' disease patients than in newly diagnosed patients, which suggested clonal expansion.

Trimming leaves V shorter by 0 bases and J shorter by 6 bases, with the junction holding 7 bases beyond the gene matches. Looking up the germline V gene (reference sequence) yields CDR1 DFQATT and CDR2 SNEGSKA. The CDR3 holds 16 amino acids from the cysteine to the phenylalanine. Left in the record is the CDR3 DNA by itself, 48 bases read in frame from the first base. For this clonotype: Its antigen is unknown. Per-base qualities were not stored, and no clone one base away is much larger.

Receptor amplification or capture employed multiplex PCR. Reads for this sample came from an Illumina HiSeq 4000. TCR beta libraries were built with iRepertoire HTBI primers and Arm-PCR amplification of CDR3 regions. Before sequencing, the PCR products went through gel purification. Turning to the authors' computational methods: A total of some 65 TRBV and under 15 TRBJ segments were identified across samples and were used for gene usage analysis of CDR3 amino acid clonotypes. Filtered high-quality paired reads were merged into contigs using COPE and FqMerger. BLAST was used to align contigs to the IMGT TRBV, TRBD and TRBJ reference genes, and CDR3 was defined following IMGT. Any clonotype with a frequency above 0.1% was classified as a highly expanded clone. Shannon entropy was used to measure repertoire diversity, and the Gini coefficient was used to measure V-J evenness. Clonotypes shared by more than one individual were considered public. The public sequencing data were trimmed at Q25 with fastp and processed into clonotypes with MiXCR by TCRdb, which kept only in-frame beta chains. CDR3 protein duplicates are merged, each entry listing the most common genes and DNA. The V and J calls were determined by TCRdb, not by the authors. The sample has about 610,000 distinct CDR3 sequences on record, about 16% of them singletons. In total, the top ten clones hold more than 10% of the sample.

These data are also associated with another study on T cells in Graves' hyperthyroidism and ophthalmopathy. The second study, in turn, reports: Graves' hyperthyroidism was defined as stable when no progression to ophthalmopathy occurred over 18 months of follow-up. Hyperthyroidism patients were aged 18 to 65 years and newly diagnosed, with disease duration of less than 2 months. Patients with uncontrolled infections, other autoimmune diseases, pregnancy or lactation were excluded. Clinical symptoms, serum thyroxine and TRAb, thyroid ultrasound, and orbital computed tomography formed the basis for the diagnoses. For the first round of RT-PCR on the TCR CDR3, the HTBI primer set was used together with the Qiagen OneStep RT-PCR kit. Most expanded thyroid clonotypes (frequency above 0.001) were also detected in blood, a finding suggesting that blood repertoires may reflect thyroid immune responses. A model built on a 13 V-J signature distinguished ophthalmopathy from stable hyperthyroidism, reaching about 89% sensitivity and around 82% specificity in cross-validation and 80%/75% in testing. In validation, the model predicted progression to ophthalmopathy with around 71% sensitivity and roughly 75% specificity, a median of 6.5 months before onset. TCR V-J signatures able to tell the groups apart were searched for in a discovery cohort of some 97 patients, of whom over 40 had Graves' ophthalmopathy and around 56 had stable Graves' hyperthyroidism. An independent validation cohort of around 19 hyperthyroidism patients and more than 15 patients who later progressed to ophthalmopathy tested prospective prediction of ophthalmopathy. For training and testing, the 100 or so patients in the discovery cohort were randomly divided in a 7:3 ratio. In addition, the study compared T-cell repertoires in thyroid tissue and in blood from about 6 Graves' hyperthyroidism patients. Following sampling, methimazole starting at 30 mg daily was given to hyperthyroidism patients, and high-dose intravenous methylprednisolone was given to ophthalmopathy patients. Libraries were constructed in a second round of multiplex PCR, after which size selection and purification were performed. The libraries were sequenced on an Illumina HiSeq2000 using paired-end 100 bp reads. Raw data were processed with SOAPnuke, discarding reads with adapters, uncalled bases, mean Phred below 15, or no exact constant-primer or identifier match. COPE v1.2.5 was used to merge high-quality paired reads, and clonotypes were defined as unique nucleotide sequences. Clonotypes were aligned to IMGT TRBV, TRBD and TRBJ reference segments using MiTCR v1.1. Analysis was restricted to V-J combinations with a frequency above 0.0001, which covered 99.2% of repertoires. The TCS score was defined as the ratio of F50 (clonal expansion) to E x V (chaos), calculated using BLOSUM62-based TCRdist between CDR3 peptides within each V-J. Welch's t-statistics and random forest reduced several hundred V-J features to 13, which were used in a naive Bayes classifier (R e1071). No statistical method was used to set the sample size in advance, and investigators knew the group allocation. TCR Vbeta CDR3 sequencing of 135 peripheral blood samples (over 40 ophthalmopathy, 75 to 80 hyperthyroidism and some 17 progressor patients) is reported in the paper.

Here the chain combines TRBV20-1 and TRBJ1-4, with 10 bases matching TRBD1. The sample was peripheral blood mononuclear cells (PBMCs), taken at new diagnosis, from a patient treated with antithyroid drugs. This clonotype originated in a man aged 18 to 29 with Graves disease. Donor details come from another sample of the same person, matched by shared clones. The DNA sequence is TGCAGTGCTAGAGATATCTACGGACAGGGGGATGAAAAACTGTTTTTT. Translated, it reads CSARDIYGQGDEKLFF.